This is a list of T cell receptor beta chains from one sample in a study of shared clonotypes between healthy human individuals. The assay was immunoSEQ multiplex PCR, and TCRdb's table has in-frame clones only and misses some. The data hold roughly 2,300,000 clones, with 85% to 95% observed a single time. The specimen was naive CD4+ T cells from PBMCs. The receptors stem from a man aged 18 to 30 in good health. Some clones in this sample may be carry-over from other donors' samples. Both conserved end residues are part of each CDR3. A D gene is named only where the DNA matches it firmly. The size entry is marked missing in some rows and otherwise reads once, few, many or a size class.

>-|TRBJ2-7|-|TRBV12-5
CASGLEGVKVAGSYYEQYF
TGTGCTAGTGGTTTGGAGGGGGTAAAGGTTGCTGGGAGTTACTACGAGCAGTACTTC
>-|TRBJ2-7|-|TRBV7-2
CASSSPGRGLEQYF
TGTGCCAGCAGCTCTCCGGGGAGGGGGCTCGAGCAGTACTTC
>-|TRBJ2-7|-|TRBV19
CASSTTPTGSYEQYF
TGTGCCAGTAGTACCACTCCGACAGGATCCTACGAGCAGTACTTC
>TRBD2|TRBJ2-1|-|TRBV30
CAWSLLAASYNEQFF
TGTGCCTGGAGTCTCCTAGCGGCAAGCTACAATGAGCAGTTCTTC
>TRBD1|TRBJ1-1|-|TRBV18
CASSTEGQTTEAFF
TGTGCCAGCTCAACAGAGGGACAGACCACTGAAGCTTTCTTT
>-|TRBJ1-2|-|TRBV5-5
CASSLRAEYGYTF
TGTGCCAGCAGCTTGCGGGCGGAATATGGCTACACCTTC
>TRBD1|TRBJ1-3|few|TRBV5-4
CASSPGGSSGNTIYF
TGTGCCAGCAGCCCAGGGGGGTCCTCTGGAAACACCATATATTTT
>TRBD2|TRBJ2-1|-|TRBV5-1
CASSMRTSGRVDEQFF
TGCGCCAGCAGCATGCGGACTAGCGGGAGGGTGGATGAGCAGTTCTTC
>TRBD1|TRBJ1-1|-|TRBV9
CASSAGQSDTEAFF
TGTGCCAGCAGCGCGGGACAGTCAGACACTGAAGCTTTCTTT
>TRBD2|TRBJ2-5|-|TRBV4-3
CASSRDGTSGETQYF
TGCGCCAGCAGCCGAGACGGGACTAGCGGAGAGACCCAGTACTTC
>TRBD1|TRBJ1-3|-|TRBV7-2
CASSRQGTSGNTIYF
TGTGCCAGCAGCAGACAGGGAACCTCTGGAAACACCATATATTTT
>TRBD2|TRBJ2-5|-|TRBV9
CASSEYSGIGETQYF
TGTGCCAGCAGCGAGTATAGCGGGATAGGCGAGACCCAGTACTTC
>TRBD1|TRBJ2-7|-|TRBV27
CASSRSGQGAYEQYF
TGTGCCAGCAGTCGTTCGGGACAGGGGGCCTACGAGCAGTACTTC
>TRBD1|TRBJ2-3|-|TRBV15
CATSRDRGRGQTDTQYF
TGTGCCACCAGCAGAGATCGGGGTAGGGGGCAGACAGATACGCAGTATTTT
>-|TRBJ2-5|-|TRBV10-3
CAIRWGPGETQYF
TGTGCCATCAGATGGGGGCCCGGAGAGACCCAGTACTTC
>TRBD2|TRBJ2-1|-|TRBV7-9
CASSLGIALAGITYEQFF
TGTGCCAGCAGCTTAGGGATCGCACTAGCGGGAATTACCTATGAGCAGTTCTTC
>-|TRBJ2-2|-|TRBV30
CAWSPGPRGTGELFF
TGTGCCTGGAGTCCGGGACCTCGTGGCACCGGGGAGCTGTTTTTT
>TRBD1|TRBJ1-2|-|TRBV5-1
CASSLDRGVFGYTF
TGCGCCAGCAGCTTAGACAGGGGAGTATTCGGCTACACCTTC
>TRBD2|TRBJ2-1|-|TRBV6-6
CASSYSGSTYNEQFF
TGTGCCAGCAGTTACAGCGGGAGTACCTACAATGAGCAGTTCTTC
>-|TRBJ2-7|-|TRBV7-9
CASSLVVVGIVYEQYF
TGTGCCAGCAGCTTAGTGGTCGTGGGGATAGTGTACGAGCAGTACTTC
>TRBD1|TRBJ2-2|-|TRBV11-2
CASSPYRGQGTGELFF
TGTGCCAGCAGCCCATACAGGGGGCAAGGGACCGGGGAGCTGTTTTTT
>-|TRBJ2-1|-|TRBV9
CASSVGGETSYNEQFF
TGTGCCAGCAGCGTTGGTGGGGAGACCTCCTACAATGAGCAGTTCTTC
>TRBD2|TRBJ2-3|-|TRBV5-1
CASSLIAGGPPDTQYF
TGCGCCAGCAGCTTAATAGCGGGAGGGCCACCAGATACGCAGTATTTT
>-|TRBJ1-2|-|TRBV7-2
CASSLGGQGNYGYTF
TGTGCCAGCAGCCTTGGGGGGCAGGGGAACTATGGCTACACCTTC
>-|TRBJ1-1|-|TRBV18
CASSPPSQGNTEAFF
TGTGCCAGCTCACCACCCAGCCAGGGGAACACTGAAGCTTTCTTT
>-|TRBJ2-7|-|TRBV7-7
CASSPSTGARKYF
TGTGCCAGCAGCCCATCCACCGGGGCGCGAAAGTACTTC
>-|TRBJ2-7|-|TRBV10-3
CATGAAGISYEQYF
TGTGCCACCGGGGCCGCGGGGATCTCCTACGAGCAGTACTTC
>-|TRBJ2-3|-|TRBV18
CASSPRTDTQYF
TGTGCCAGCTCACCGCGTACAGATACGCAGTATTTT
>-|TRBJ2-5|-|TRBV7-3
CASSRGQAWTQYF
TGTGCCAGCAGCCGGGGGCAGGCGTGGACCCAGTACTTC
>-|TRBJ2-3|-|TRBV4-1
CASSQSPPPPASDTQYF
TGCGCCAGCAGCCAATCCCCACCCCCTCCAGCGTCAGATACGCAGTATTTT
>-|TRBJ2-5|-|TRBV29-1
CSVLGGETQYF
TGCAGCGTTCTGGGAGGAGAGACCCAGTACTTC
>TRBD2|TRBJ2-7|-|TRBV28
CASSFSPLRGTPGPSYEQYF
TGTGCCAGCAGTTTTTCGCCCTTGCGGGGGACCCCTGGCCCCTCCTACGAGCAGTACTTC
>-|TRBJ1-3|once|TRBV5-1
CASSLVGGSRGNTIYF
TGCGCCAGCAGCTTGGTTGGGGGCTCGAGAGGAAACACCATATATTTT
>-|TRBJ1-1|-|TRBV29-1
CSVEGAAGNTEAFF
TGCAGCGTTGAAGGGGCGGCGGGGAACACTGAAGCTTTCTTT
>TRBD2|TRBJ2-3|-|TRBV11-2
CASSLSLAGASTDTQYF
TGTGCCAGCAGCTTATCGCTAGCGGGAGCCTCCACAGATACGCAGTATTTT
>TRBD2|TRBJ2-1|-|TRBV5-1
CASSLSRAGGHYNEQFF
TGCGCCAGCAGCTTGTCCCGAGCGGGAGGCCACTACAATGAGCAGTTCTTC
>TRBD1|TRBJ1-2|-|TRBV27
CASSLAGTGNYGYTF
TGTGCCAGCAGCCTAGCCGGGACAGGGAACTATGGCTACACCTTC
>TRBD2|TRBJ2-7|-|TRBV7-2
CASSLYSSGRAEFHEQYF
TGTGCCAGCAGCTTATACTCCAGCGGGAGGGCCGAATTCCACGAGCAGTACTTC
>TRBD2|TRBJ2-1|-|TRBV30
CAWSIEGLAAYNEQFF
TGTGCCTGGAGTATAGAGGGACTAGCGGCCTACAATGAGCAGTTCTTC
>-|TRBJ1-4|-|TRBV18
CASSPPSGARGEKLFF
TGTGCCAGCTCACCACCTTCGGGGGCGCGAGGTGAAAAACTGTTTTTT
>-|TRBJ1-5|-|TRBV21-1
CASSKGVPINQPQHF
TGTGCCAGCAGCAAAGGGGTCCCGATCAATCAGCCCCAGCATTTT
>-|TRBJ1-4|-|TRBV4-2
CASSLRGRAEHEKLFF
TGTGCCAGCAGCCTTCGAGGACGCGCGGAGCATGAAAAACTGTTTTTT
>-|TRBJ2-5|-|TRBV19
CASSIVPGYGQETQYF
TGTGCCAGTAGTATAGTTCCAGGGTATGGTCAAGAGACCCAGTACTTC
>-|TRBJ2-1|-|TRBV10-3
CAIRYQGGYNEQFF
TGTGCCATCAGGTACCAGGGGGGTTACAATGAGCAGTTCTTC
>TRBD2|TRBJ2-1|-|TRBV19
CASSPRTSGSNEQFF
TGTGCCAGTAGTCCGAGGACTAGCGGGAGTAATGAGCAGTTCTTC
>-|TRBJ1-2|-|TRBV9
CASSPFSVSYGYTF
TGTGCCAGCAGCCCGTTTTCAGTTTCCTATGGCTACACCTTC
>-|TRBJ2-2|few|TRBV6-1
CASSEWHTGELFF
TGTGCCAGCAGTGAGTGGCACACCGGGGAGCTGTTTTTT
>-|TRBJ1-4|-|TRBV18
CASSPLSGTNEKLFF
TGTGCCAGCTCACCTCTATCCGGAACTAATGAAAAACTGTTTTTT
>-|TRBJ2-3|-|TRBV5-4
CASTSGQNSDTQYF
-
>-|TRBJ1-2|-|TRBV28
CASSLGGRGGYTF
TGTGCCAGCAGTTTAGGAGGGAGGGGTGGCTACACCTTC
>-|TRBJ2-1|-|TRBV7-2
CASSRGPSVGQFF
TGTGCCAGCAGCCGAGGGCCCAGTGTTGGGCAGTTCTTC
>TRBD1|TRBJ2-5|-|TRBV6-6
CASSYAGQGARETQYF
TGTGCCAGCAGTTACGCCGGACAGGGGGCACGAGAGACCCAGTACTTC
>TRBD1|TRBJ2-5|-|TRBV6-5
CASRGQGQETQYF
TGTGCCAGCAGAGGACAGGGTCAAGAGACCCAGTACTTC
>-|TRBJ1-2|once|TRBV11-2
CASETGRRYGYTF
TGTGCCAGTGAGACTGGCCGGAGGTATGGCTACACCTTC
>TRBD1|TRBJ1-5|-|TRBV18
CASSPPNRGNQPQHF
TGTGCCAGCTCACCACCGAACAGGGGGAATCAGCCCCAGCATTTT